These 18 T cell receptor beta chains originate from one sample sequenced in a study of T cell responses to AZD1222 COVID-19 vaccine. This table comes from immunoSEQ multiplex PCR, and its TCRdb copy is limited to in-frame clones, with some not included. Of some 130,000 clones listed, approximately 91% are singletons. Sequenced material: peripheral blood, taken 28 days after the second AZD1222 dose. Receptors originate from an adult who received the AZD1222 COVID-19 vaccine.

This clone came up once. This chain joins TRBV3-1 (or the pseudogene TRBV3-2) and TRBJ2-7; weak D call: TRBD1 (6 bases). CDR3 length: 15 residues. Germline CDR1 reads LGHDT; CDR2 reads YNNKEL (reference sequence). V was shortened by 3 bases and J by 6 bases, with 18 bases between the two germline ends. The CDR3 coding sequence is TGTGCCAGCAGCCACTCCCCTAGGGGGTCTGTCGAGCAGTACTTC. Translation: CASSHSPRGSVEQYF.

This clone was seen once. This rearrangement joins TRBV7-3 to TRBJ1-6; 8 nucleotides match TRBD1. The CDR3 sequence is 14 residues long. CDR1 is SGHTA and CDR2 is FQGTGA in the germline V gene. V lost 3 bases to trimming and J lost 10 bases; unmatched junction nucleotides: 5. The CDR3: CASSFAGGASPLHF. CDR3 DNA: TGTGCCAGCAGCTTCGCAGGGGGCGCGTCACCCCTCCACTTT.

There are a few counts of this clone. CDR3 DNA sequence: TGTGCCAGCAGTAAAGGGGGCGGCAATCAGCCCCAGCATTTT. Encoded protein: CASSKGGGNQPQHF. V is TRBV2 and J is TRBJ1-5; 7 positions agree with TRBD1. The CDR3 covers 14 residues. Germline V gene sequence: CDR1 SNHLY, CDR2 FYNNEI. The trim removed 5 bases at V and 2 bases at J, leaving 3 bases unmatched.

In its sample, this clone was seen a few times. The chain has TRBV7-9 and TRBJ1-2; perhaps TRBD1 as D (6 bases). Trimming stripped 1 base from V and 4 bases from J, with 13 bases between. Germline V gene data show CDR1 as SEHNR and CDR2 as FQNEAQ (reference sequence). This CDR3 contains 15 residues. CDR3 in DNA: TGTGCCAGCAGCTTAGGGGACACCATGAGCTATGGCTACACCTTC. Translating it yields CASSLGDTMSYGYTF.

The V and J genes are TRBV2 and TRBJ2-1; D may be TRBD2 (7 bases). This CDR3 region has 14 residues. V dropped 4 bases and J dropped 7 bases, with 14 bases sitting between them. Germline CDR1 reads SNHLY; CDR2 reads FYNNEI. CDR3 coding DNA: TGTGCCAGCAGTGTACGGGGGGCGGGAAATGAGCAGTTCTTC. Translated: CASSVRGAGNEQFF.

The chain uses TRBV18 and TRBJ1-1; D uncertain. CDR1 and CDR2 from the germline V gene are KGHSH and LQKENI. This CDR3 comprises 13 residues. Trimming shortened V by 5 bases and J by 0 bases, and 7 bases separated the two germline ends. DNA of the CDR3: TGTGCCAGCTCAACCGACATGAACACTGAAGCTTTCTTT. It yields the protein CASSTDMNTEAFF.

This chain connects TRBV27 to TRBJ2-1; D ambiguous. Germline V gene lookup returns CDR1 MNHEY and CDR2 SMNVEV (reference sequence). V lost 2 bases to trimming and J lost 4 bases, with 12 bases between them. The CDR3 sequence is 15 residues long. The CDR3 region is CASSLAGLLYNEQFF. CDR3 bases: TGTGCCAGCAGTTTAGCCGGTCTACTGTACAATGAGCAGTTCTTC.

V and J are TRBV30 and TRBJ2-7, with TRBD1 identical over 8 bases. This CDR3 has 14 amino acids. Looked up from germline, CDR1 is GTSNPN and CDR2 is SVGIG (reference sequence). The trim removed 3 bases at V and 6 bases at J, leaving 10 bases unmatched. CDR3 protein: CAWSRTSQGVEQYF. The CDR3 DNA reads TGTGCCTGGAGCCGGACATCACAGGGGGTCGAGCAGTACTTC.

This chain connects TRBV21-1 to TRBJ1-2; TRBD1 is the table's D call, not checked against the DNA. TRBV21-1 is a documented pseudogene. The CDR3 is made up of 17 amino acids. In DNA, the CDR3 is TGTGCCAGCAGGCCATGCTCCGGGACAGGGGGCTTCTATGGCTACACCTTC. Translated, it gives CASRPCSGTGGFYGYTF.

A note on this clone: Different DNA sequences within this sample yield the same CDR3. The CDR3 spells CSVGDTGELFF. CDR3 nucleotides: TGCAGCGTTGGGGATACCGGGGAGCTGTTTTTT. J is TRBJ2-2 and V is TRBV29-1; D not resolved. CDR1 is SQVTM and CDR2 is ANQGSEA in the germline V gene. The V gene lost 4 bases and the J gene lost 5 bases, with 5 bases spanning the gap. The CDR3 has 11 amino acids.

CDR3: CASSLTGTSGRANEQYF. For the CDR3, the DNA is TGCGCCAGCAGCTTAACCGGGACTAGCGGGAGGGCCAACGAGCAGTACTTC. The V gene is TRBV5-1, the J gene TRBJ2-7, with 16 bases identical to TRBD2. The V and J ends lost 2 bases and 5 bases, in that order; junction bases with no gene match: 7. Germline values: CDR1 SGHRS, CDR2 YFSETQ. The CDR3 totals 17 residues.

The chain has TRBV30 and TRBJ2-7; weak D call: TRBD2 (5 bases). From germline, CDR1 is GTSNPN and CDR2 SVGIG (reference sequence). V was shortened by 2 bases and J by 2 bases, with 10 bases between the two germline ends. The CDR3 has 13 residues. CDR3 in amino acids: CAWSTGIPYEQYF. The CDR3 DNA reads TGTGCCTGGAGTACCGGGATACCCTACGAGCAGTACTTC.

This chain joins TRBV29-1 and TRBJ2-7; D unresolved. From germline, CDR1 is SQVTM and CDR2 ANQGSEA. This CDR3 comprises 14 residues. V lost 4 bases to trimming and J lost 1 base, with 14 bases between them. The CDR3 bases are TGCAGCGTTGCGGTGCGGTACAAGTCCTACGAGCAGTACTTC. The encoded protein is CSVAVRYKSYEQYF.

This chain links TRBV30 with TRBJ1-4, with D unclear. CDR1 and CDR2 from the germline V gene are GTSNPN and SVGIG (reference sequence). The CDR3 extends over 13 amino acids. The V end lost 2 bases, the J end lost 4 bases, and 8 bases lay between the germline ends. Written as DNA, the CDR3 is TGTGCCTGGAGTAGCGGGTATAATGAAAAACTGTTTTTT. Amino acid sequence: CAWSSGYNEKLFF.

This clone was seen more than once but under ten times. V gene TRBV4-1 combines with J gene TRBJ1-6; the match to TRBD1 covers 9 bases. The CDR3 is 17 amino acids. Germline CDR1 reads MGHRA; CDR2 reads YSYEKL. J was trimmed by 0 bases and V by 3 bases; bases with no gene match: 3. The CDR3 DNA sequence: TGCGCCAGCAGCCAGGGACAGGGATCCTCCTATAATTCACCCCTCCACTTT. It is translated as CASSQGQGSSYNSPLHF.

The rearrangement joins TRBV29-1 to TRBJ2-7; TRBD2 matches at 10 bases. This CDR3 region has 17 residues. Looked up from germline, CDR1 is SQVTM and CDR2 is ANQGSEA. Trimming at V came to 5 bases and at J to 2 bases, leaving 15 bases not matched to a gene. The CDR3 here is CSVSKWLAGVPTYEQYF. CDR3 coding DNA: TGCAGCGTTAGCAAGTGGCTAGCGGGAGTCCCCACCTACGAGCAGTACTTC.

The gene calls are TRBV19 and TRBJ2-3, with D perhaps matching TRBD1 (6 bases). Germline CDR1 is LNHDA and CDR2 is SQIVND (reference sequence). V shed 7 bases and J shed 2 bases, with 7 bases lying between them. This CDR3 spans 12 amino acids. The CDR3 region has the DNA TGTGCCAGTAACAGGGACACAGATACGCAGTATTTT. Its translation: CASNRDTDTQYF. The whole variable domain, remainder taken from reference TRBV19 and TRBJ2-3, is DGGITQSPKYLFRKEGQNVTLSCEQNLNHDAMYWYRQDPGQGLRLIYYSQIVNDFQKGDIAEGYSVSREKKESFPLTVTSAQKNPTAFYLCASNRDTDTQYFGPGTRLTVL.

V and J are TRBV27 and TRBJ1-1, with 7 nucleotides matching TRBD1. This CDR3 is 15 amino acids long. Germline CDR1 reads MNHEY; CDR2 reads SMNVEV (reference sequence). With 3 bases clipped from V and 4 bases from J, the junction kept 8 bases outside the gene matches. CDR3 coding DNA: TGTGCCAGCAGTTTCTCGGGGGCAGGGGGCACTGAAGCTTTCTTT. Amino acid sequence: CASSFSGAGGTEAFF.